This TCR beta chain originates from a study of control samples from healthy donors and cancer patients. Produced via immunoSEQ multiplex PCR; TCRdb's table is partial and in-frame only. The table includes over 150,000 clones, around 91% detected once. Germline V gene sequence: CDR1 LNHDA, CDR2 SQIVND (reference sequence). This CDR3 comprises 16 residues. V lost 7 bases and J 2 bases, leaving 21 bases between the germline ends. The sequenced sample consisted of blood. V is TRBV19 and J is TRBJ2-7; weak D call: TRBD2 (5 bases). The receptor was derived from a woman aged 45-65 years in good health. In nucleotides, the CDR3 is TGTGCCAGTATGCCAGGCGGACGGACTTCTACCTACGAGCAGTACTTC. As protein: CASMPGGRTSTYEQYF.